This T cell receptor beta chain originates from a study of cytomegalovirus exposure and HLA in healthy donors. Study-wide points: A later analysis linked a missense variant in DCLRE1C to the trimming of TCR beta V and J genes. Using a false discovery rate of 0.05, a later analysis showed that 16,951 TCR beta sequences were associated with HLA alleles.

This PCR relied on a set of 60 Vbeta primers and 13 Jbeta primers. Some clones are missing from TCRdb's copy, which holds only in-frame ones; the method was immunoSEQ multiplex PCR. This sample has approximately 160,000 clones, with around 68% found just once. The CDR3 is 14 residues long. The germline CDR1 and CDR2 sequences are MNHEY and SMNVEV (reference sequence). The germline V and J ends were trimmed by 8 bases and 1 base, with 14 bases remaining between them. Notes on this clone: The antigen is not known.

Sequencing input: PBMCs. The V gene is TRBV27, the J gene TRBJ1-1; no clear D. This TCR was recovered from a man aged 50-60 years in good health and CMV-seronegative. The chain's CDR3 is CASGLRGENTEAFF. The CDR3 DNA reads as TGTGCCAGCGGACTGCGGGGAGAGAACACTGAAGCTTTCTTT.